The subject of this entry is one TCR beta chain. The target antigen is unknown. This entry comes from a study of response to subunit inactivated influenza vaccine. Study-wide findings and caveats: Authors suggested seasonal influenza vaccinations each recruit few new T cells.

TCRdb called the RT-PCR reads again in MiXCR, with one record for every CDR3 protein. The table has over 750,000 distinct CDR3 sequences, roughly 20% seen once; the top ten hold roughly 10%. The sequence came from a man aged 50 or older who received an inactivated influenza vaccine. Sequences were derived from PBMCs from blood, sampled about 5 days after vaccination.

This CDR3 is CASSPWTGGYNEQFF. As DNA, the CDR3 is TGTGCCAGCAGCCCCTGGACAGGGGGCTACAATGAGCAGTTCTTC. The rearrangement uses TRBV7-2 and TRBJ2-1; 10 bases match TRBD1. Trimming removed 5 bases from V and 3 bases from J; junction bases left unmatched: 4. CDR3 length: 15 residues. Germline assignment: CDR1 SGHTA and CDR2 FQGNSA.